This entry concerns a single TCR beta chain. Its antigen is unidentified. The data are from a study of CD8 T cells in ankylosing spondylitis. Study-level points and caveats: A motif of 7 or 8 highly homologous TCR beta variants was seen as apparently characteristic of ankylosing spondylitis blood. Reported data indicate significant enrichment of disease-linked clones within matched ankylosing spondylitis synovial fluid.

The authors made TCR beta libraries by quantitative 5'-RACE with molecular barcodes. TCRdb re-called the 5' RACE reads with MiXCR, one entry per CDR3 protein. This repertoire shows 200,000 to 250,000 distinct CDR3 sequences, around 16% found once; its top ten account for under 55%. This CDR3 comprises 18 residues. V dropped 0 bases and J dropped 0; count of bases not matched to a gene: 12. Germline values: CDR1 DFQATT, CDR2 SNEGSKA (reference sequence). This receptor was identified in a male donor with ankylosing spondylitis. This chain uses TRBV20-1 with TRBJ2-7; 9 nucleotides align to TRBD1. Source material: blood, either unsorted or a sorted T cell fraction (not recorded which). The CDR3 loop is CSARDIKPGQGSSYEQYF. The CDR3 DNA sequence: TGCAGTGCTAGAGACATCAAACCGGGACAGGGATCCTCCTACGAGCAGTACTTC.